This entry lists 30 T cell receptor beta chains sequenced from one sample in a study of cytomegalovirus exposure and HLA in healthy donors. Both 60 Vbeta primers and 13 Jbeta primers went into the PCR. Assay: immunoSEQ multiplex PCR; the TCRdb copy retains only in-frame clones and omits some. The sample holds some 110,000 clones, around a tenth seen once. The sequenced sample consisted of PBMCs. The source of these receptors is a man aged 35-49 years in good health and CMV-seropositive.

This clone was picked up a small number of times. The gene calls are TRBV4-1 and TRBJ1-3; D not certain. CDR3 size: 13 residues. The V end lost 9 bases, the J end lost 0 bases, and 9 bases lay between the germline ends. CDR1 is MGHRA and CDR2 is YSYEKL in the germline V gene. As DNA, the CDR3 is TGCGCCAGTTCAGCGAGCTCTGGAAACACCATATATTTT. Translating it yields CASSASSGNTIYF.

This clone was recorded at least ten times. The chain is built from TRBV6-4 and TRBJ1-1; D gene uncertain. Trimming took 5 bases from V and 1 from J, leaving 11 bases between them. The length of the CDR3 is 14 residues. The germline V gene has CDR1 MRHNA and CDR2 SNTAGT. The CDR3 reads CASSPSRGNTEAFF. CDR3 sequence (DNA): TGTGCCAGCAGTCCCTCAAGAGGGAACACTGAAGCTTTCTTT.

The V and J genes are TRBV5-6 and TRBJ2-1, with 14 bases matching TRBD2. This CDR3 spans 16 amino acids. The junction had 11 bases not matched to a gene; V was cut back by 3 bases and J by 12 bases. Germline CDR1 and CDR2: SGHDT and YYEEEE. The CDR3 bases are TGTGCCAGCAGCTGGGGGCCGGGACTAGCGGGAGACGGGCAGTTCTTC. Amino acid sequence: CASSWGPGLAGDGQFF.

This clone turned up a few times. The gene calls are TRBV4-1 and TRBJ1-1; perhaps TRBD1 as D (6 bases). Trimming shortened V by 2 bases and J by 2 bases, and 12 bases separated the two germline ends. The CDR3 covers 15 residues. Germline V gene lookup returns CDR1 MGHRA and CDR2 YSYEKL. In DNA, the CDR3 is TGCGCCAGCAGCCAATTCGGGACATTCAACACTGAAGCTTTCTTT. Residues: CASSQFGTFNTEAFF.

The chain links TRBV27 to TRBJ1-4; 9 nucleotides agree with TRBD1. The length of the CDR3 is 14 residues. V shed 6 bases, J shed 8 bases, and the junction held 7 bases outside the gene matches. Germline-derived CDR1 and CDR2 are MNHEY and SMNVEV (reference sequence). The CDR3 sequence: CASRGTGRNEKLFF. The CDR3 DNA is TGTGCCAGCAGGGGGACAGGGAGGAACGAAAAACTGTTTTTT.

The V and J genes are TRBV6-5 and TRBJ2-2; 7 nucleotides agree with TRBD1. Germline CDR1 and CDR2: MNHEY and SVGAGI. J gave up 10 bases and V 8 bases, and 13 bases lay outside the gene matches. CDR3 length: 14 residues. The DNA for the CDR3 is TGTGCCAGCCAAACAGGGGACCAGGGGGTGGAGCTGTTTTTT. Protein product: CASQTGDQGVELFF.

This sequence joins TRBV7-6 and TRBJ2-1, with TRBD2 as a possible D gene (5 bases). Germline V gene sequence: CDR1 SGHVS, CDR2 FNYEAQ. Trimming stripped 3 bases from V and 6 bases from J, with 21 bases between. The CDR3 contains 17 residues. CDR3 sequence: CASSFSRTVHLLNEQFF. Here the CDR3 DNA reads TGTGCCAGCAGCTTTTCTAGGACTGTCCACCTCCTCAATGAGCAGTTCTTC.

With regard to this clone: One end of the junction fails to match germline, which may point to a read error. The same CDR3 is also encoded by other DNA sequences in this sample. The chain employs TRBV5-4 and TRBJ2-7; D is perhaps TRBD2 (5 bases). The CDR3 contains 13 residues. Germline V gives CDR1 SGHNT, CDR2 YYREEE (reference sequence). The chain's CDR3 is CASSSDGIYEQYF. The CDR3 nucleotides are TGCGCCAGCAGCTCCGACGGGATCTACGAGCAGTACTTC.

A few counts support this clone. The chain employs TRBV27 and TRBJ1-2, with TRBD1 matching over 7 bases. Germline-derived CDR1 and CDR2 are MNHEY and SMNVEV (reference sequence). This CDR3 is built from 13 residues. The V segment lost 6 bases and the J segment 2 bases; nucleotides outside the gene matches: 3. CDR3 DNA sequence: TGTGCCAGCAGCCCGGGACAGAACTATGGCTACACCTTC. Translating gives CASSPGQNYGYTF.

This sequence joins TRBV6-1 and TRBJ1-6; 8 bases fit TRBD1. V shed 5 bases and J 9 bases; nucleotides not matched to a gene: 9. This CDR3 has 15 residues. Per the germline V gene, CDR1 is MNHNS and CDR2 is SASEGT. The CDR3 DNA follows: TGTGCCAGCAGTAGTCGACAGGGGTGGGGTTCACCCCTCCACTTT. Residues: CASSSRQGWGSPLHF.

The chain employs TRBV6-5 and TRBJ2-7, with D possibly TRBD2 on 6 matching bases. Looked up from germline, CDR1 is MNHEY and CDR2 is SVGAGI. This CDR3 region has 12 residues. V was trimmed by 6 bases and J by 7 bases, leaving 13 bases between them. The CDR3 is CASSPDGGEQYF. As DNA, the CDR3 is TGTGCCAGCAGCCCCGATGGGGGGGAGCAGTACTTC.

In its sample, this clone was seen a few times. V and J are TRBV11-2 and TRBJ2-7, with 10 nucleotides matching TRBD2. Germline-derived CDR1 and CDR2 are SGHAT and FQNNGV. This CDR3 spans 14 amino acids. The ends lost 4 bases at V and 6 bases at J; junction bases unmatched: 6. The CDR3, as DNA: TGTGCCAGCAGCTCCGGGACTAGCGCACGCGAGCAGTACTTC. Protein sequence: CASSSGTSAREQYF.

This rearrangement joins TRBV10-3 to TRBJ2-3; TRBD2 matches at 7 bases. V trimming: 0 bases; J trimming: 0 bases; junction bases outside the gene matches: 0. CDR3 length equals 15 residues. From germline, CDR1 is ENHRY and CDR2 SYGVKD. The CDR3 DNA reads TGTGCCATCAGTGAGTCTAGCGGGAGCACAGATACGCAGTATTTT. Its translation is CAISESSGSTDTQYF.

This clone was seen a handful of times. The rearrangement links TRBV7-8 to TRBJ2-3; TRBD1 is a possible D gene (6 bases). Germline-derived CDR1 and CDR2 are SGHVS and FQNEAQ. V lost 4 bases and J 0 bases, leaving 14 bases between the germline ends. This CDR3 has 16 amino acids. CDR3 nucleotides: TGTGCCAGCAGCTCCCGGACAGCTACTAGCACAGATACGCAGTATTTT. Its protein product is CASSSRTATSTDTQYF.

In this sample, this clone turned up a few times. The chain is built from TRBV5-1 and TRBJ2-1; the match to TRBD1 covers 10 bases. V trimming: 4 bases; J trimming: 4 bases; junction bases outside the gene matches: 2. Germline V lookup: CDR1 SGHRS, CDR2 YFSETQ. The CDR3 contains 14 residues. The CDR3 here is CASSRDRGYNEQFF. The CDR3 DNA reads as TGCGCCAGCAGCAGGGACAGGGGATACAATGAGCAGTTCTTC.

A few counts support this clone. The rearrangement joins TRBV27 to TRBJ1-5; tentative D call: TRBD1 (5 bases). Germline V CDR1 and CDR2: MNHEY, SMNVEV (reference sequence). V shed 3 bases and J shed 7 bases, with 10 bases lying between them. The CDR3 runs 13 residues. CDR3: CASSFIGGQPQHF. The CDR3 DNA reads TGTGCCAGCAGTTTTATCGGGGGGCAGCCCCAGCATTTT.

The sample holds a few counts of this clone. The CDR3 nucleotides read TGCAGCGCGAACGGACTAGACTACGAGCAGTACTTC. Amino acid sequence: CSANGLDYEQYF. The chain employs TRBV29-1 and TRBJ2-7, with 7 bases that match TRBD2. From germline, CDR1 is SQVTM and CDR2 ANQGSEA. Germline trimming cut 7 bases from V and 3 bases from J; bases unmatched to any gene: 6. CDR3 length: 12 residues.

The chain employs TRBV19 and TRBJ1-3; the match to TRBD1 covers 8 bases. CDR1 is LNHDA and CDR2 is SQIVND in the germline V gene (reference sequence). CDR3 length equals 14 residues. The V gene end was trimmed by 5 bases and the J gene end by 4 bases; junction bases not matched to a gene: 4. CDR3 bases: TGTGCCAGTAGTCCGAGACAGGGGGGAAACACCATATATTTT. It encodes CASSPRQGGNTIYF.

The table lists this clone with a few counts. The gene calls are TRBV25-1 and TRBJ2-5; TRBD2 agrees at 9 bases. The CDR3 covers 15 residues. The germline gives CDR1 MGHDK, CDR2 SYGVNS. J gave up 7 bases and V 1 base, and 7 bases lay outside the gene matches. CDR3 residues: CASSESGGRDVTQYF. The DNA of the CDR3 is TGTGCCAGCAGTGAATCGGGCGGGAGGGATGTGACCCAGTACTTC.

The gene calls are TRBV7-9 and TRBJ2-1; 9 bases align to TRBD1. CDR3 length: 19 residues. V gave up 2 bases and J gave up 5 bases; unmatched junction bases: 16. The germline V gene encodes CDR1 SEHNR and CDR2 FQNEAQ (reference sequence). The CDR3 reads CASSLLRAGGTGRHNEQFF. DNA of the CDR3: TGTGCCAGCAGCTTATTACGCGCAGGAGGGACAGGGAGACACAATGAGCAGTTCTTC.

This clone occurred a few times. This chain uses TRBV28 with TRBJ1-1; unclear D gene. Trimming took 2 bases from V and 6 from J, leaving 4 bases between them. Germline V gene lookup returns CDR1 MDHEN and CDR2 SYDVKM. This CDR3 is 11 amino acids long. This CDR3 is CASSLRAEAFF. CDR3 nucleotides: TGTGCCAGCAGTTTAAGAGCTGAAGCTTTCTTT.

The chain couples TRBV7-3 to TRBJ2-1; 7 nucleotides align to TRBD1. CDR1 is SGHTA, CDR2 FQGTGA, per germline. V lost 5 bases to trimming and J lost 10 bases; unmatched junction nucleotides: 11. This CDR3 is 14 amino acids long. This CDR3 is CASSHIGGDREQFF. CDR3 DNA sequence: TGTGCCAGCAGCCATATAGGTGGGGACAGAGAGCAGTTCTTC.

The chain has TRBV19 and TRBJ2-7, with 10 bases fitting TRBD1. The ends lost 6 bases at V and 5 bases at J; junction bases unmatched: 7. CDR1 is LNHDA, CDR2 SQIVND, per germline (reference sequence). The CDR3 is made up of 14 amino acids. CDR3 DNA: TGTGCCAGTAGGCCTGACAGGGGGCTCGACGAGCAGTACTTC. Its protein is CASRPDRGLDEQYF.

This clone was seen a few times. This chain joins TRBV7-6 and TRBJ1-3; no reliable D call. With 1 base removed from V and 3 bases from J, the gap between germline ends came to 7 bases. The V gene's germline CDR1 is SGHVS and CDR2 FNYEAQ. The CDR3 has 14 amino acids. CDR3 nucleotide sequence: TGTGCCAGCAGCTTAGTCGCAGTTGGAAACACCATATATTTT. Translated: CASSLVAVGNTIYF.

This clone was seen only a few times. The chain uses TRBV18 and TRBJ2-7; a weak D match, TRBD2 (6 bases). Trimming pared 5 bases from V and 5 bases from J, leaving 13 bases between. The CDR3 sequence is 13 residues long. The germline gives CDR1 KGHSH, CDR2 LQKENI. CDR3 DNA: TGTGCCAGCTCAGAAGGTACGGGGGACGAGCAGTACTTC. It codes for CASSEGTGDEQYF.

This clone was found a few times. The V gene is TRBV29-1, the J gene TRBJ2-1; TRBD2 matches 14 bases. CDR1 and CDR2 (germline): SQVTM, ANQGSEA. The ends lost 3 bases at V and 6 bases at J; junction bases unmatched: 1. The CDR3 runs 14 residues. The CDR3 region is CSVEGTSGSNEQFF. Written as DNA, the CDR3 is TGCAGCGTTGAGGGGACTAGCGGGAGCAATGAGCAGTTCTTC.

CDR3 coding DNA: TGCAGCGTCCCCGTTTCTCTCGGCGGGCGCTTTGCTTTCTTT. Its protein product is CSVPVSLGGRFAFF. The chain is built from TRBV29-1 and TRBJ1-1; unclear D gene. Germline V gives CDR1 SQVTM, CDR2 ANQGSEA. The CDR3 totals 14 residues. V was cut by 6 bases and J by 11 bases, with 25 bases left in between.

This clone was picked up a small number of times. This chain joins TRBV27 and TRBJ1-5; D call uncertain. With 6 bases removed from V and 1 base from J, the gap between germline ends came to 7 bases. The CDR3 runs 13 residues. Germline V gene lookup returns CDR1 MNHEY and CDR2 SMNVEV (reference sequence). As DNA, the CDR3 is TGTGCCAGCAGATTGGCCAGCAATCAGCCCCAGCATTTT. Amino acid sequence: CASRLASNQPQHF.

This clone came up a few times. J is TRBJ2-4 and V is TRBV6-1; D may be TRBD1 (5 bases). Trimming took off 5 bases at V and 1 base at J, with 9 bases between the two ends. CDR1 and CDR2 from the germline V gene are MNHNS and SASEGT. This CDR3 contains 14 residues. The CDR3 sequence: CASSIQGAKNIQYF. For the CDR3, the DNA is TGTGCCAGCAGTATCCAGGGTGCCAAAAACATTCAGTACTTC.

The rearrangement joins TRBV5-1 to TRBJ2-2; 7 bases line up with TRBD1. Per the germline V gene, CDR1 is SGHRS and CDR2 is YFSETQ. V lost 6 bases, J lost 0 bases, and 5 bases stayed unmatched. The CDR3 is 15 residues long. CDR3 nucleotides: TGCGCCAGCATGGCAGGGGGTACGAACACCGGGGAGCTGTTTTTT. This gives the protein CASMAGGTNTGELFF.